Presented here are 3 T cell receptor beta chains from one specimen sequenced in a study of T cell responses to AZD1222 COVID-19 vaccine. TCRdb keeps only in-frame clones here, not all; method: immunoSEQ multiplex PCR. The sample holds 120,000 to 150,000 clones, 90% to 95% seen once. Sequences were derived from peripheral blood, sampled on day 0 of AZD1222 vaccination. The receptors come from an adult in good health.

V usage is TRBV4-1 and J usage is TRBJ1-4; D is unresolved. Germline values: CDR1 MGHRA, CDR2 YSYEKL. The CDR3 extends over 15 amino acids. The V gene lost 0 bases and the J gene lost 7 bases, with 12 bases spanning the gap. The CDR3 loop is CASSQEGQAIEKLFF. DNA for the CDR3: TGCGCCAGCAGCCAAGAAGGGCAGGCTATTGAAAAACTGTTTTTT.

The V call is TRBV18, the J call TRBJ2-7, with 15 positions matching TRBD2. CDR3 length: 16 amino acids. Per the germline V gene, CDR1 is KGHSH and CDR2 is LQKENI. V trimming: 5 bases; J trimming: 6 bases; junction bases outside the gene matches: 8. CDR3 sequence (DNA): TGTGCCAGCTCAATGAGTCTGGGACTAGCGGGAGGCGAGCAGTACTTC. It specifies CASSMSLGLAGGEQYF.

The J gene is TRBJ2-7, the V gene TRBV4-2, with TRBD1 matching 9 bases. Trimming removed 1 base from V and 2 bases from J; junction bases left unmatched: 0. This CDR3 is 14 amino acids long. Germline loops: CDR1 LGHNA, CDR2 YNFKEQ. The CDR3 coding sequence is TGTGCCAGCAGCCAAGGACAGGGGGCCTACGAGCAGTACTTC. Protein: CASSQGQGAYEQYF.